The 9 T cell receptor beta chains below come from one sample, sequenced in a study of cytomegalovirus exposure and HLA in healthy donors. Vbeta (60) and Jbeta (13) primers were used in the PCR. Sequenced by immunoSEQ multiplex PCR; TCRdb stores in-frame clones only, minus some. The table has tens of thousands of clones, about 70% seen once; the top ten hold around 4%. Input material: PBMCs. These receptors came from a man between 40 and 49 years old in good health and CMV-seronegative.

This clone has a handful of counts. The rearrangement joins TRBV28 to TRBJ1-5, with D possibly being TRBD1 (6 bases). The V gene's germline CDR1 is MDHEN and CDR2 SYDVKM. The CDR3 contains 16 residues. Trimming removed 5 bases from V and 0 bases from J, with 14 bases in between. This chain's CDR3 is CASSPGTSYSNQPQHF. CDR3 in DNA: TGTGCCAGCAGTCCCGGGACATCTTATAGCAATCAGCCCCAGCATTTT.

This clone appeared a few times. V is TRBV6-1 and J is TRBJ2-1; TRBD1 aligns across 8 bases. Germline lookup yields CDR1 MNHNS and CDR2 SASEGT. This CDR3 comprises 15 residues. J was trimmed by 9 bases and V by 5 bases; bases with no gene match: 12. CDR3 DNA: TGTGCCAGCAGTCATCCGGGACAGGTCGCAGGTGAGCAGTTCTTC. Translation: CASSHPGQVAGEQFF.

This clone has just one count. This sequence joins TRBV6-5 and TRBJ1-2; TRBD1 matches at 9 bases. With V trimmed by 7 bases and J by 5 bases, 5 bases remained unmatched. Germline-derived CDR1 and CDR2 are MNHEY and SVGAGI. This CDR3 comprises 13 residues. CDR3 sequence reads: CASTPTGGYGYTF. CDR3 nucleotides: TGTGCCAGCACCCCGACAGGGGGATATGGCTACACCTTC.

This clone came up a few times. This chain joins TRBV6-1 and TRBJ2-5, with 9 bases aligning to TRBD1. The CDR3 runs to 15 residues. Per germline, CDR1 MNHNS and CDR2 SASEGT. V gave up 7 bases and J gave up 4 bases; unmatched junction bases: 10. The CDR3 DNA is TGTGCCAGCACCTTGACCCGGGACAGGGCAGAGACCCAGTACTTC. It codes for CASTLTRDRAETQYF.

This chain connects TRBV7-2 to TRBJ2-1; 8 bases are a match to TRBD2. The J segment lost 14 bases and the V segment lost 1 base, leaving 7 bases of the junction unmatched. This CDR3 contains 13 residues. Germline CDR1 reads SGHTA; CDR2 reads FQGNSA. Here the CDR3 DNA reads TGTGCCAGCAGCTTAGGGGGAGGGCGGGGGGAGTTCTTC. It yields the protein CASSLGGGRGEFF.

The chain recombines TRBV30 with TRBJ1-6; 9 bases fit TRBD1. This CDR3 has 14 residues. V lost 3 bases to trimming and J lost 9 bases; unmatched junction nucleotides: 6. CDR1 is GTSNPN and CDR2 is SVGIG in the germline V gene (reference sequence). In DNA, the CDR3 is TGTGCCTGGAGGGAGGACAGGGGCGTTTCACCCCTCCACTTT. It is translated as CAWREDRGVSPLHF.

CDR3 protein: CASSLELAGTNEQFF. In nucleotides, the CDR3 is TGCGCCAGCAGCTTGGAACTAGCGGGGACGAATGAGCAGTTCTTC. The rearrangement joins TRBV5-1 to TRBJ2-1, with 10 bases aligning to TRBD2. Germline V lookup: CDR1 SGHRS, CDR2 YFSETQ. The length of the CDR3 is 15 residues. J was trimmed by 7 bases and V by 0 bases; bases with no gene match: 4.

The chain carries TRBV7-2 and TRBJ2-2; TRBD2 is a possible D gene (5 bases). Germline V gene data show CDR1 as SGHTA and CDR2 as FQGNSA. The germline V and J ends were trimmed by 5 bases and 7 bases, with 14 bases remaining between them. The CDR3 is 14 amino acids. CDR3: CASSREFLYGELFF. CDR3 nucleotide sequence: TGTGCCAGCAGCCGGGAATTTCTCTACGGGGAGCTGTTTTTT.

The chain uses TRBV19 and TRBJ2-5; 12 bases are shared with TRBD1. Germline CDR1 and CDR2: LNHDA and SQIVND (reference sequence). This CDR3 contains 15 residues. Trimming cost V 5 bases and J 5 bases; bases outside gene matches: 6. The CDR3 DNA is TGTGCCAGTAGTGATAGGGACAGGGGGCGCGAGACCCAGTACTTC. Protein sequence: CASSDRDRGRETQYF.